This T cell receptor beta chain emerged from a study of post-analysis software for immune sequencing data. Study at large: Recorded disease courses covered relapsing-remitting, secondary progressive and progressive-relapsing multiple sclerosis. Some patients had no subtype annotation. Overall study findings and caveats: Normalized Chao1 diversity was significantly reduced in patients versus controls. In patients, 4 to 6 TRBV segments were more frequent than in controls, with TRBV5-6, TRBV5-1 and TRBV20-1 among them.

Comment on this clonotype: Antigen unknown.

The CDR3 runs 14 residues. The germline V gene encodes CDR1 DFQATT and CDR2 SNEGSKA (reference sequence). V gave up 6 bases and J gave up 5 bases; unmatched junction bases: 11. TCR beta cDNA libraries included unique molecular identifiers. The authors obtained approximately 540,000 cDNA molecules from around 1 to 9.1 million T cells. TCRdb passed the PCR reads through MiXCR, listing each CDR3 protein once. The top ten hold approximately 0.55% of the sample, which has roughly 700,000 distinct CDR3 sequences, 30% seen once. This clonotype was obtained from a girl aged 10 to 17 with multiple sclerosis. Sample: blood. The genes are TRBV20-1 and TRBJ2-5, with 8 bases fitting TRBD2. The chain's CDR3 is CSAGSAGGPETQYF. The CDR3, as DNA: TGCAGTGCCGGGAGCGCGGGAGGTCCCGAGACCCAGTACTTC.